This is a list of T cell receptor beta chains from one sample in a study of blood T cell repertoires in COVID-19. Data came from immunoSEQ multiplex PCR; TCRdb stores just in-frame clones and leaves some out. The table has around 700,000 clones, more than 80% seen once. The specimen was peripheral blood. These receptors came from a woman aged 18-29 years with acute or convalescent COVID-19. CDR3s include the opening cysteine and the closing phenylalanine or tryptophan. A D gene is named only where the DNA matches it firmly. Part of the rows lack a size; the others show once, few, many or a class for expanded clones.

j_call	clone_size	v_call	d_call	cdr3_length	cdr3_nt	cdr3_aa
TRBJ2-3	-	TRBV7-9	-	16	TGTGCCAGCAGCTTAGGCAGGGGATTTAGCACAGATACGCAGTATTTT	CASSLGRGFSTDTQYF
TRBJ1-2	-	TRBV15	-	15	TGTGCCACCAGCAGAGATGGGGCAGGGTCCCGTGGCTACACCTTC	CATSRDGAGSRGYTF
TRBJ2-7	-	TRBV9	TRBD2	16	TGTGCCAGCAGCGCCTTGGAGAGAGCGGGGTCCTACGAGCAGTACTTC	CASSALERAGSYEQYF
TRBJ1-4	-	TRBV27	-	14	TGTGCCAGCAGTTACAGGGAGGGAATCGAAAAACTGTTTTTT	CASSYREGIEKLFF
TRBJ2-7	-	TRBV6-2/TRBV6-3	-	14	TGTGCCAGCAGTTACTCGGGCACATACTACGAGCAGTACTTC	CASSYSGTYYEQYF
TRBJ1-2	-	TRBV6-1	TRBD1	17	TGTGCCAGCAGTGAAAGCGGGACAGGCGCGAAAATCTATGGCTACACCTTC	CASSESGTGAKIYGYTF
TRBJ2-1	-	TRBV12-5	-	11	TGTGCTAGTGGCCCCAAATATGAGCAGTTCTTC	CASGPKYEQFF
TRBJ2-5	once	TRBV11-2	TRBD2	16	TGTGCCAGCAGCGCCATAGCGGGGAGGTCCCAAGAGACCCAGTACTTC	CASSAIAGRSQETQYF
TRBJ1-4	-	TRBV19	TRBD1	14	TGTGCCAGTAATATAGGGGGCGAAATTGAAAAACTGTTTTTT	CASNIGGEIEKLFF
TRBJ1-1	-	TRBV12-3/TRBV12-4	-	13	TGTGCCAGCACCCCGGCGGCTGGCACTGAAGCTTTCTTT	CASTPAAGTEAFF
TRBJ1-4	-	TRBV5-5	TRBD1	15	TGTGCCAGCAGCTTGGGTACAGGGGTTGGAGAAAAACTGTTTTTT	CASSLGTGVGEKLFF
TRBJ2-3	-	TRBV3-1/TRBV3-2	-	18	TGTGCCAGCAGCCAAGCTAGCGCCCCGACCCTCCACCCAGATACGCAGTATTTT	CASSQASAPTLHPDTQYF
TRBJ1-1	-	TRBV7-3	-	15	TGTGCCAGCAGCTTTAAAGGAGGGCTTAACACTGAAGCTTTCTTT	CASSFKGGLNTEAFF
TRBJ1-2	-	TRBV3-1/TRBV3-2	TRBD1	15	TGTGCCAGCAGCCAAGTAGGGACAGGGCACTATGGCTACACCTTC	CASSQVGTGHYGYTF
TRBJ2-6	-	TRBV21-1	-	18	TGTGCCAGCAGCCCATGTTGGGACAGCGAGGTCGGGGCCAACGTCCTGACTTTC	CASSPCWDSEVGANVLTF
TRBJ1-2	-	TRBV19	-	13	TGTGCCAGTAGGTGGCGAGGGGGTTATGGCTACACCTTC	CASRWRGGYGYTF
TRBJ1-2	-	TRBV29-1	-	13	TGCAGCGTTGATGCAGGGTGGGTGTATGGCTACACCTTC	CSVDAGWVYGYTF
TRBJ2-7	-	TRBV5-1	-	14	TGCGCCAGCAGCTTGGGAGGGTCGGGCTACGAGCAGTACTTC	CASSLGGSGYEQYF
TRBJ1-1	-	TRBV5-4	TRBD1	13	TGTGCCAGCAGCCGGGACAGGGAGAGGGGGGCTTTCTTT	CASSRDRERGAFF
TRBJ2-1	-	TRBV5-1	TRBD2	13	TGCGCCAGCAGCTCCGTGACTAGCATTGAGCAGTTCTTC	CASSSVTSIEQFF
TRBJ2-3	once	TRBV7-2	TRBD2	19	TGTGCCAGCAGCCGGAGTGGGACTAGCGGGGGGGGTGGCACAGATACGCAGTATTTT	CASSRSGTSGGGGTDTQYF
TRBJ1-3	-	TRBV5-6	-	15	TGTGCCAGCAGCTTGATGGGGAGCTCTGGAAACACCATATATTTT	CASSLMGSSGNTIYF
TRBJ1-1	-	TRBV6-1	TRBD1	17	TGTGCCAGCAGTGAAGGGAGGACAGGGGGCGTAAAGACTGAAGCTTTCTTT	CASSEGRTGGVKTEAFF
TRBJ1-2	-	TRBV3-1/TRBV3-2	-	15	TGTGCCAGCAGCCACGAGGACAGACTAAACTATGGCTACACCTTC	CASSHEDRLNYGYTF
TRBJ1-2	-	TRBV29-1	-	9	TGCAGCGTTGACTACGACTACACCTTC	CSVDYDYTF
TRBJ2-7	-	TRBV5-1	-	13	TGCGCCAGCAGCTTCAGGGAAACGGGCGAGCAGTACTTC	CASSFRETGEQYF
TRBJ1-1	-	TRBV9	TRBD1	16	TGTGCCAGCAGCCCCCCCGCGGGGGGACAGGGGGCTGAAGCTTTCTTT	CASSPPAGGQGAEAFF
TRBJ1-6	-	TRBV6-2/TRBV6-3	-	10	TGTGCCAGCAGTTTCACGACGGGAGTCTTT	CASSFTTGVF
TRBJ1-2	-	TRBV27	-	15	TGTGCCAGCAGCCGGGGGGGCGGGTTAATCAATGGCTACACCTTC	CASSRGGGLINGYTF
TRBJ1-2	-	TRBV3-1/TRBV3-2	TRBD1	14	TGTGCCAGCAGCGCCGACAGGGTGCATTATGGCTACACCTTC	CASSADRVHYGYTF
TRBJ1-2	-	TRBV3-1/TRBV3-2	TRBD1	15	TGTGCCAGCAGCTTTCGACAGGGGCCGACAGGAGGCTACACCTTC	CASSFRQGPTGGYTF
TRBJ1-2	-	TRBV5-6	TRBD1	15	TGTGCCAGCAGCCTGGGGGGACAGCTTTATTTTGGCTACACCTTC	CASSLGGQLYFGYTF
TRBJ2-3	-	TRBV5-1	TRBD1	15	TGCGCCAGCAATCCGGGACAGGGGTGGACAGATACGCAGTATTTT	CASNPGQGWTDTQYF
TRBJ1-2	-	TRBV5-1	TRBD1	16	TGCGCCAGCAGCTCGGCCCGAGACAGGGAAGTATATGGCTACACCTTC	CASSSARDREVYGYTF
TRBJ1-5	-	TRBV27	-	14	TGTGCCAGCAGGATAGGCGGAGGCAATCAGCCCCAGCATTTT	CASRIGGGNQPQHF
TRBJ1-2	-	TRBV19	-	14	TGTGCCAGTAGTATAGAAGCAGGGGTGGTAGGCTACACCTTC	CASSIEAGVVGYTF
TRBJ2-7	-	TRBV6-2/TRBV6-3	-	12	TGTGCCAGCAGCCGCCAGGGTTACGAGCAGTACTTC	CASSRQGYEQYF
TRBJ1-5	-	TRBV24-1	-	14	TGTGCCACCAGTGATCCGGGAGTGGATCAGCCCCAGCATTTT	CATSDPGVDQPQHF
TRBJ1-2	-	TRBV7-8	-	15	TGTGCCAGCAGCTCCCGGGACACTTCTAACTATGGCTACACCTTC	CASSSRDTSNYGYTF
TRBJ1-2	once	TRBV9	-	13	TGTGCCAGCAGCGTAGATGGTACACCTGGCTACACCTTC	CASSVDGTPGYTF
TRBJ1-1	-	TRBV7-9	-	13	TGTGCCAGCAGCCCCCTTGAAGACAGGGAAGCTTTCTTT	CASSPLEDREAFF
TRBJ2-7	few	TRBV6-6	TRBD1	15	TGTGCCAGCAGTTACTCCGGACAGGGGGTCTACGAGCAGTACTTC	CASSYSGQGVYEQYF
TRBJ1-5	-	TRBV27	-	15	TGTGCCAGCAGTACCCCTGACAGGTCCCATCAGCCCCAGCATTTT	CASSTPDRSHQPQHF
TRBJ1-1	-	TRBV7-9	-	14	TGTGCCAGCAGCCCACAGGGCTGGAACACTGAAGCTTTCTTT	CASSPQGWNTEAFF